This T cell receptor beta chain is drawn from a study of CD8+ T cells in alopecia areata. Sample treatment: oral pan-JAK inhibitor, 5-10 mg twice daily. Sequencing used cDNA as its template, made by extracting RNA and reverse transcribing it. Data came from immunoSEQ multiplex PCR; TCRdb stores just in-frame clones and leaves some out. The table lists about 140,000 clones, 86% of them singletons. There are 15 residues in the CDR3. Deletions cut 1 base from V and 2 bases from J, with 10 bases between. Germline assignment: CDR1 MGHRA and CDR2 YSYEKL. The source was CD8+ T cells sorted from blood, collected at week 4, from a patient treated with tofacitinib. The chain couples TRBV4-1 to TRBJ2-3; D not certain. This sequence originates from a human donor with alopecia areata. For the CDR3, the DNA is TGCGCCAGCAGCCAAGCGCGAGGTTTCACAGATACGCAGTATTTT. This sequence encodes CASSQARGFTDTQYF.